The sequence of this T cell receptor beta chain was determined in a study of blood T cells in healthy people across ages. PBMCs numbering at least 7 million were isolated per sample. The total RNA that was extracted per sample amounted to at least 5 micrograms. The CDR3 covers 16 residues. CDR1 and CDR2 (germline): MNHEY, SVGEGT. This clonotype showed up just a few times. One end of the junction varies from germline; a read error may be responsible. Combining a sample-barcoded 5' primer with a J-beta primer mix, a second PCR ran for roughly 7 to 11 cycles. Each cDNA was tagged by a template-switch adaptor containing 12 random nucleotides. TCRdb processed the 5' RACE reads anew with MiXCR; each CDR3 protein has one entry. The sample carries some 800,000 distinct CDR3 sequences, 40% to 50% recorded once.

Sequencing was carried out using blood. The chain is built from TRBV6-2 or TRBV6-3 and TRBJ2-7; D may be TRBD1 or TRBD2 (5 bases each). This clonotype was obtained from a man in his sixties in good health. The CDR3 is CASSFSGRRDSYEQYF. The CDR3 DNA follows: TGTGCCAGTAGTTTCTCGGGGCGCCGAGACTCCTACGAGCAGTACTTC.